The 5 T cell receptor beta chains presented below share a single source sample, sequenced in a study of blood T cells in healthy people across ages. For the second PCR, which ran for 7 to 11 cycles, a sample-barcoded 5' primer and a J-beta primer mix were used. Each CDR3 protein gets one entry after TCRdb re-called the 5' RACE reads with MiXCR. The table has fewer than 900,000 distinct CDR3 sequences, about 52% seen once. Sequences were obtained from blood. The receptors were gathered from a woman aged 55-75 years in good health.

The rearrangement links TRBV6-1 to TRBJ1-1, with 8 positions matching TRBD1. The CDR3 covers 16 residues. Germline assignment: CDR1 MNHNS and CDR2 SASEGT. With 4 bases clipped from V and 5 bases from J, the junction kept 12 bases outside the gene matches. CDR3 DNA: TGTGCCAGCAGTGGGTATAGACAGGGGAAGAGAACTGAAGCTTTCTTT. Amino acids: CASSGYRQGKRTEAFF.

V usage is TRBV20-1 and J usage is TRBJ2-7; 8 bases are a match to TRBD2. Trimming at V came to 6 bases and at J to 0 bases, leaving 4 bases not matched to a gene. Germline lookup yields CDR1 DFQATT and CDR2 SNEGSKA (reference sequence). This CDR3 spans 13 amino acids. In nucleotides, the CDR3 is TGCAGTGCGAGTAGCGGGGTCTCCTACGAGCAGTACTTC. This sequence encodes CSASSGVSYEQYF.

The rearrangement joins TRBV29-1 to TRBJ2-7, with a tentative D call TRBD1 (5 bases). Trimming cost V 4 bases and J 7 bases, with 23 bases left between them. Germline assignment: CDR1 SQVTM and CDR2 ANQGSEA. The CDR3 loop spans 15 amino acids. In DNA form, the CDR3 reads TGCAGCGTTGGCAGGGATGGGGCAATGGACAATGAGCAGTACTTC. Amino acids: CSVGRDGAMDNEQYF.

The V and J genes are TRBV19 and TRBJ2-1, with 7 bases lining up with TRBD2. Looked up from germline, CDR1 is LNHDA and CDR2 is SQIVND (reference sequence). The CDR3 extends over 11 amino acids. Losses at the gene ends were 3 bases for V and 10 bases for J; bases not matched to a gene: 0. CDR3 residues: CASSMGLEQFF. CDR3 nucleotide sequence: TGTGCCAGTAGTATGGGACTAGAGCAGTTCTTC.

The CDR3 sequence is CASSEWNYEQYF. DNA for the CDR3: TGTGCCAGCAGTGAATGGAACTACGAGCAGTACTTC. V gene TRBV2 combines with J gene TRBJ2-7; D remains unclear. Germline CDR1 and CDR2: SNHLY and FYNNEI. The CDR3 is 12 amino acids. V was pared by 2 bases and J by 3 bases, with 5 bases between.